The 15 T cell receptor beta chains in this list originate from one sample, sequenced in a study of OX40 agonist ivuxolimab in advanced cancers. Method: immunoSEQ multiplex PCR; TCRdb's copy keeps in-frame clones and lacks some. This sample has around 67,000 clones; roughly 80% occur once, and the top ten carry approximately 1.2%. Sequencing was performed on CD4+ or CD8+ T cells sorted from blood, taken in a trial of the OX40 agonist ivuxolimab. The source is an adult with an advanced solid tumor such as melanoma, head and neck, liver or kidney cancer.

V gene TRBV27 combines with J gene TRBJ1-4; 7 bases align to TRBD1. The germline V gene has CDR1 MNHEY and CDR2 SMNVEV (reference sequence). After removal of 5 bases from V and 4 bases from J, the junction contained 4 bases not matched to a gene. This CDR3 is 14 amino acids long. The CDR3 spells CASSPTGLNEKLFF. CDR3 DNA sequence: TGTGCCAGCAGTCCGACAGGGCTTAATGAAAAACTGTTTTTT.

The chain couples TRBV4-1 to TRBJ2-1; D unclear. Deletions cut 2 bases from V and 3 bases from J, with 14 bases between. CDR3 length: 16 residues. CDR1 MGHRA and CDR2 YSYEKL come from the germline V gene. CDR3 nucleotides: TGCGCCAGCAGCCAATCCCCCGGAGCTGACTACAATGAGCAGTTCTTC. It codes for CASSQSPGADYNEQFF.

This chain uses TRBV18 with TRBJ1-4; unclear D gene. Looked up from germline, CDR1 is KGHSH and CDR2 is LQKENI. The CDR3 is 14 amino acids. The ends were cut back, 6 bases at V and 0 bases at J, with 8 bases in the middle. This CDR3 is CASSHGATNEKLFF. The CDR3 region has the DNA TGTGCCAGCTCGCACGGTGCAACTAATGAAAAACTGTTTTTT.

This clone was observed a few times. This chain uses TRBV19 with TRBJ2-2; 9 bases line up with TRBD2. The length of the CDR3 is 16 residues. Germline lookup yields CDR1 LNHDA and CDR2 SQIVND (reference sequence). The junction had 4 bases not matched to a gene; V was cut back by 3 bases and J by 2 bases. The CDR3 protein is CASSMPSGDNTGELFF. The CDR3 coding sequence is TGTGCCAGTAGTATGCCTAGCGGGGACAACACCGGGGAGCTGTTTTTT.

The rearrangement joins TRBV5-1 to TRBJ2-3; D not certain. The germline CDR1 and CDR2 sequences are SGHRS and YFSETQ. The CDR3 is made up of 14 amino acids. V was trimmed by 1 base and J by 1 base, leaving 7 bases between them. The CDR3 sequence: CASSLSSGTDTQYF. The CDR3, as DNA: TGCGCCAGCAGCTTGAGCTCTGGCACAGATACGCAGTATTTT. Supplemented by reference TRBV5-1 and TRBJ2-3, the full variable domain reads KAGVTQTPRYLIKTRGQQVTLSCSPISGHRSVSWYQQTPGQGLQFLFEYFSETQRNKGNFPGRFSGRQFSNSRSEMNVSTLELGDSALYLCASSLSSGTDTQYFGPGTRLTVL.

The genes are TRBV20-1 and TRBJ2-5, with a tentative D call TRBD2 (6 bases). CDR3 length equals 11 residues. The V end lost 7 bases, the J end lost 4 bases, and 10 bases lay between the germline ends. Looked up from germline, CDR1 is DFQATT and CDR2 is SNEGSKA (reference sequence). In nucleotides, the CDR3 is TGCAGTGGGGGGGACGGAGAGACCCAGTACTTC. It codes for CSGGDGETQYF.

This sequence joins TRBV15 and TRBJ1-1, with D tentatively TRBD1 (5 bases). The V gene's germline CDR1 is LNHNV and CDR2 YYDKDF (reference sequence). CDR3 length equals 15 residues. Trimming shortened V by 3 bases and J by 2 bases, and 13 bases separated the two germline ends. As DNA, the CDR3 is TGTGCCACCAGCAGGGAGATTCAGGGAAACACTGAAGCTTTCTTT. This gives the protein CATSREIQGNTEAFF.

CDR3 protein: CASSLQPTVREQYF. CDR3 bases: TGTGCCAGCAGCTTGCAACCGACAGTTCGCGAGCAGTACTTC. V gene TRBV11-2 combines with J gene TRBJ2-7; perhaps TRBD1 as D (5 bases). The germline V gene has CDR1 SGHAT and CDR2 FQNNGV. Trimming took 3 bases from V and 6 from J, leaving 15 bases between them. This CDR3 region has 14 residues.

The gene calls are TRBV27 and TRBJ2-2, with a weak D call TRBD1 (6 bases). The germline V gene has CDR1 MNHEY and CDR2 SMNVEV (reference sequence). V was clipped by 5 bases and J by 7 bases, with 11 bases between them. This CDR3 has 13 residues. The CDR3 nucleotides read TGTGCCAGCAGTACAACAGGGTTCGGGGAGCTGTTTTTT. Its protein is CASSTTGFGELFF.

The genes are TRBV5-4 and TRBJ2-3; perhaps TRBD2 as D (6 bases). The CDR3 is 13 amino acids. The germline V gene has CDR1 SGHNT and CDR2 YYREEE (reference sequence). The V gene lost 1 base and the J gene lost 14 bases, with 17 bases spanning the gap. CDR3 DNA: TGTGCCAGCAGCTTGTTTGGCGGGGAAGATCGGTATTTT. Translated: CASSLFGGEDRYF.

This rearrangement joins TRBV10-3 to TRBJ1-5, with D perhaps TRBD1 (6 bases). This CDR3 has 15 residues. The V gene lost 6 bases and the J gene lost 4 bases, with 16 bases spanning the gap. CDR1 ENHRY and CDR2 SYGVKD come from the germline V gene. The CDR3 bases are TGTGCCATCAGGGCCCCCGGGACAAGTAATCAGCCCCAGCATTTT. This gives the protein CAIRAPGTSNQPQHF.

This clone was counted once. The rearrangement uses TRBV5-6 and TRBJ2-3; maybe TRBD2 (5 bases). Trimming pared 3 bases from V and 8 bases from J, leaving 13 bases between. Germline CDR1 SGHDT, CDR2 YYEEEE. The CDR3 runs 13 residues. CDR3 nucleotide sequence: TGTGCCAGCAGCTCCCTAGCAGGAAGTACGCAGTATTTT. Protein: CASSSLAGSTQYF. The full variable domain, rest sourced from reference TRBV5-6 and TRBJ2-3, is DAGVTQSPTHLIKTRGQQVTLRCSPKSGHDTVSWYQQALGQGPQFIFQYYEEEERQRGNFPDRFSGHQFPNYSSELNVNALLLGDSALYLCASSSLAGSTQYFGPGTRLTVL.

J is TRBJ2-2 and V is TRBV7-2; TRBD1 matches 7 bases. Germline CDR1 reads SGHTA; CDR2 reads FQGNSA. The ends lost 5 bases at V and 3 bases at J; junction bases unmatched: 9. The CDR3 consists of 16 residues. The CDR3 loop is CASSPRDRFYTGELFF. In DNA, the CDR3 is TGTGCCAGCAGCCCTCGGGACAGATTCTACACCGGGGAGCTGTTTTTT.

The J gene is TRBJ2-1, the V gene TRBV2, with 8 bases lining up with TRBD2. Germline CDR1 reads SNHLY; CDR2 reads FYNNEI. The CDR3 loop spans 14 amino acids. The V and J ends lost 5 bases and 4 bases, in that order; junction bases with no gene match: 4. This CDR3 reads CASSTSGRYNEQFF. CDR3 sequence (DNA): TGTGCCAGCAGTACTAGCGGAAGATACAATGAGCAGTTCTTC.

V gene TRBV9 combines with J gene TRBJ2-2; 10 bases align to TRBD2. Germline values: CDR1 SGDLS, CDR2 YYNGEE. Trimming cost V 4 bases and J 0 bases; bases outside gene matches: 6. The CDR3 extends over 17 amino acids. The CDR3 reads CASSRLAGASNTGELFF. CDR3 in DNA: TGTGCCAGCAGCAGGCTAGCGGGGGCCTCGAACACCGGGGAGCTGTTTTTT.